These T cell receptor beta chains were read from a single sample in a study of molecular identifiers for immune sequencing clone quantification. A single record per CDR3 protein comes from TCRdb applying MiXCR to the PCR reads. The sample yields 40,000 to 65,000 distinct CDR3 sequences, just over 35% seen once. Sequenced sample: naive CD8+ T cells from blood, with Jurkat cell RNA spiked in. These receptors all come from a human donor in good health. Some libraries in this study had Jurkat cell RNA spiked in. CDR3s include the opening cysteine and the closing phenylalanine or tryptophan.

V: TRBV5-1; length: 16; J: TRBJ2-7; CDR3: CASSLGPAGGVYEQYF
V: TRBV27; length: 12; J: TRBJ2-7; CDR3: CASGQGIHEQYF
V: TRBV21-1; length: 13; J: TRBJ1-2; CDR3: CASSHKQVYGYTF
V: TRBV28; length: 15; J: TRBJ1-5; CDR3: CASSSGWSGNQPQHF
V: TRBV3-1; length: 17; J: TRBJ2-7; CDR3: CASSQEGGTGYSYEQYF
V: TRBV28; length: 24; J: TRBJ2-3; CDR3: CASSFPTRQGEPLEHNGTPDTQYF
V: TRBV5-5; length: 14; J: TRBJ1-3; CDR3: CATATGNSGNTIYF
V: TRBV2; length: 13; J: TRBJ2-5; CDR3: CASSGFDEQTQYF
V: TRBV5-6; length: 12; J: TRBJ2-7; CDR3: CASSYDRVEQYF
V: TRBV4-1; length: 15; J: TRBJ1-1; CDR3: CASSQDPLPSTEPIF
V: TRBV29-1; length: 14; J: TRBJ1-4; CDR3: CSVEDQTGDEKLFF
V: TRBV5-1; length: 16; J: TRBJ2-3; CDR3: CASSLEFAGPTDTQYF
V: TRBV5-1; length: 13; J: TRBJ2-7; CDR3: CASSLGSQYEQYF
V: TRBV28; length: 12; J: TRBJ2-3; CDR3: CATQGLVDTQYF
V: TRBV12-3/TRBV12-4; length: 12; J: TRBJ2-3; CDR3: CASSPGLAGQYF
V: TRBV14; length: 16; J: TRBJ2-3; CDR3: CASSQYRDALTDTQYF
V: TRBV11-2; length: 17; J: TRBJ2-3; CDR3: CASSSRPSGKVTDTQYF
V: TRBV7-6; length: 12; J: TRBJ2-5; CDR3: CASSPRLETQYF
V: TRBV14; length: 15; J: TRBJ2-7; CDR3: CASSQHPSGSYEQYF
V: TRBV28; length: 16; J: TRBJ2-1; CDR3: CASSFSTRGVYNEQFF
V: TRBV27; length: 15; J: TRBJ2-5; CDR3: CASSLFSGVQETQYF
V: TRBV20-1; length: 13; J: TRBJ2-7; CDR3: CSATGTSTHEQDF
V: TRBV19; length: 16; J: .; CDR3: CASSILPGPDRNTQHF
V: TRBV19; length: 15; J: TRBJ2-7; CDR3: CASSLTGGRSYEQYF